This TCR beta chain was recorded in a study of cytomegalovirus exposure and HLA in healthy donors. Study observations and caveats: CMV antigen specificity was confirmed in vitro for a few CMV-associated chains.

This table comes from immunoSEQ multiplex PCR, and its TCRdb copy is limited to in-frame clones, with some not included. Of over 100,000 clones listed, just under 90% were seen once; the top ten hold around 3.3%. About this clone: Its antigen is undetermined.

Germline V gene sequence: CDR1 MNHEY, CDR2 SVGAGI. The CDR3 length is 15 residues. The germline V and J ends were trimmed by 2 bases and 7 bases, with 12 bases remaining between them. Sequencing input: PBMCs. The chain combines TRBV6-5 with TRBJ1-6, with D perhaps matching TRBD1 (6 bases). The sequence came from a man aged 25-45 years in good health and CMV-seronegative. The CDR3 DNA sequence: TGTGCCAGCAGTTACCACGACAGGCTAAATTCACCCCTCCACTTT. It translates to CASSYHDRLNSPLHF.